The next 8 T cell receptor beta chains were all read from a single sample in a study of T cell repertoires in cytomegalovirus infection. TCRdb reprocessed the reads via MiXCR and lists one record per CDR3 protein. The profile shows around 490,000 distinct CDR3 sequences, around 27% of them singletons. The sequencing input was PBMCs. The source of these receptors is a human donor in good health (CMV status not recorded). Some clones in this sample may be carry-over from other donors' samples.

The chain links TRBV7-2 to TRBJ2-1; 14 bases map to TRBD2. The trim removed 6 bases at V and 6 bases at J, leaving 10 bases unmatched. This CDR3 has 17 amino acids. Germline values: CDR1 SGHTA, CDR2 FQGNSA. In nucleotides, the CDR3 is TGTGCCAGCAGTTCGGGACTAGCGGGAGTTGGCGGCAATGAGCAGTTCTTC. Its protein product is CASSSGLAGVGGNEQFF.

A few counts support this clonotype. The chain links TRBV29-1 to TRBJ2-7, with D possibly TRBD1 on 5 matching bases. Germline-derived CDR1 and CDR2 are SQVTM and ANQGSEA. This CDR3 has 11 amino acids. Trimming left V 5 bases short and J 6 bases short, with 11 bases between. The CDR3 region has the DNA TGCAGCGTTTTTCAGGGAAGCGAGCAGTACTTC. Protein: CSVFQGSEQYF.

The chain has TRBV5-4 and TRBJ1-2; D is possibly TRBD1 (5 bases). The CDR3 spans 12 residues. V lost 4 bases and J lost 6, with 10 bases in between. Germline CDR1 reads SGHNT; CDR2 reads YYREEE (reference sequence). This chain's CDR3 is CASSAGPNGYTF. As DNA, the CDR3 is TGTGCCAGCAGCGCGGGACCGAATGGCTACACCTTC.

This chain connects TRBV6-1 to TRBJ1-1; 7 nucleotides align to TRBD1. V lost 5 bases to trimming and J lost 5 bases; unmatched junction nucleotides: 8. This CDR3 region has 14 residues. From germline, CDR1 is MNHNS and CDR2 SASEGT. The CDR3 loop reads CASSLGRGRTEAFF. DNA for the CDR3: TGTGCCAGCAGTCTGGGAAGGGGGCGAACTGAAGCTTTCTTT.

This clonotype was counted only a few times. V is TRBV11-2 and J is TRBJ1-1; D may be TRBD1 (5 bases). The CDR3 has 13 amino acids. Germline V gene data show CDR1 as SGHAT and CDR2 as FQNNGV. Trimming took off 1 base at V and 7 bases at J, with 10 bases between the two ends. Here the CDR3 reads CASSLGPGGEAFF. The CDR3 coding sequence is TGTGCCAGCAGCTTAGGACCGGGGGGTGAAGCTTTCTTT. Complete variable domain (other parts from reference TRBV11-2 and TRBJ1-1): EAGVAQSPRYKIIEKRQSVAFWCNPISGHATLYWYQQILGQGPKLLIQFQNNGVVDDSQLPKDRFSAERLKGVDSTLKIQPAKLEDSAVYLCASSLGPGGEAFFGQGTRLTVV.

This chain links TRBV11-2 with TRBJ2-1; 9 positions match TRBD2. The CDR3 is 16 residues long. Germline trimming cut 1 base from V and 2 bases from J; bases unmatched to any gene: 3. Germline-derived CDR1 and CDR2 are SGHAT and FQNNGV. For the CDR3, the DNA is TGTGCCAGCAGCTTAGGGAAGCGGGAGGCCTACAATGAGCAGTTCTTC. This codes for CASSLGKREAYNEQFF.

The gene calls are TRBV2 and TRBJ2-1; no firm D call. The CDR3 extends over 13 amino acids. From germline, CDR1 is SNHLY and CDR2 FYNNEI. Trimming shortened V by 11 bases and J by 9 bases, and 20 bases separated the two germline ends. The CDR3 loop is CASRRNSITEQFF. The CDR3 region has the DNA TGTGCCTCCCGACGGAATAGTATTACTGAGCAGTTCTTC.

The sample holds one count of this clonotype. The chain combines TRBV18 with TRBJ2-7; D not certain. Germline assignment: CDR1 KGHSH and CDR2 LQKENI. Trimming pared 2 bases from V and 7 bases from J, leaving 12 bases between. This CDR3 is 13 amino acids long. The CDR3 region is CASSPGVLEEQYF. The CDR3 nucleotides are TGTGCCAGCTCACCAGGGGTTCTAGAAGAGCAGTACTTC.